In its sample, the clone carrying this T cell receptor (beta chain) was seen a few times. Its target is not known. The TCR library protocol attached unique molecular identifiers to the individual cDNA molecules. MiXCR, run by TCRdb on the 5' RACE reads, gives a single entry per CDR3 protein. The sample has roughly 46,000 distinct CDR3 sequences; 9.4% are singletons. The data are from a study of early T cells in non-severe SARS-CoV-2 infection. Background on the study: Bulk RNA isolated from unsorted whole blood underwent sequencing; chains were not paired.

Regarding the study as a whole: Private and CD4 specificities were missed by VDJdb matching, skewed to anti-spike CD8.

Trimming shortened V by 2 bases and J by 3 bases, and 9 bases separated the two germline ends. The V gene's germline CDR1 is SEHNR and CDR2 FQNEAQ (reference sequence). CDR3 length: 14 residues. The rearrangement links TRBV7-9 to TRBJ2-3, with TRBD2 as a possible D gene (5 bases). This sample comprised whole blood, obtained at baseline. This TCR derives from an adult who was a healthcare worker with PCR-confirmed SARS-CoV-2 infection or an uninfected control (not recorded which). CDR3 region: CASSLSAGTDTQYF. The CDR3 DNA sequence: TGTGCCAGCAGCTTAAGTGCGGGTACAGATACGCAGTATTTT.